This T cell receptor (beta chain) was captured in a study of Graves' ophthalmopathy and Graves' hyperthyroidism. Study overall: At initial diagnosis, peripheral blood was obtained, and this preceded any treatment. Findings and limits, study-wide: The study's model predicted ophthalmopathy progression at about 68% sensitivity and about 78% specificity.

This CDR3 has 15 residues. Germline lookup yields CDR1 MNHNS and CDR2 SASEGT. Trimming removed 2 bases at V and 8 bases at J, with 17 bases between. Worth noting for this clonotype: Its cognate antigen is unknown.

Transcripts of RNA were the source for amplifying TCR beta CDR3 regions. A first-round RT-PCR used HTBI primers, followed by a second-round multiplex PCR. TCRdb re-analysed the multiplex PCR reads in MiXCR, keeping a single row per CDR3 protein. The data show hundreds of thousands of distinct CDR3 sequences, 13% to 15% seen once. This TCR came from a woman aged 25 to 39 with Graves' ophthalmopathy. The V call is TRBV6-1, the J call TRBJ2-3; weak D call: TRBD2 (6 bases). Source material: blood. The CDR3: CASSERWRGGATQYF. The CDR3 DNA sequence: TGTGCCAGCAGTGAACGATGGCGGGGTGGGGCTACGCAGTATTTT.